These 18 T cell receptor beta chains came from one sample sequenced in a study of cytotoxic CD8 clonotypes in ibrutinib-treated CLL. The table came from immunoSEQ multiplex PCR; TCRdb's copy has only in-frame clones and leaves some out. The repertoire holds about 140,000 clones, with 75% to 85% as singletons. Sample: PBMCs, taken after 36 months of ibrutinib treatment. Source of these receptors: a human donor with chronic lymphocytic leukemia.

J is TRBJ1-5 and V is TRBV28; D unresolved. Per the germline V gene, CDR1 is MDHEN and CDR2 is SYDVKM. The length of the CDR3 is 14 residues. V was shortened by 6 bases and J by 3 bases, with 12 bases between the two germline ends. As DNA, the CDR3 is TGTGCCAGCAGGATCAGTTTTGTCAATCAGCCCCAGCATTTT. It encodes CASRISFVNQPQHF.

J is TRBJ2-5 and V is TRBV5-1; TRBD1 agrees at 7 bases. The V and J ends lost 4 bases and 10 bases, in that order; junction bases with no gene match: 19. The germline V gene has CDR1 SGHRS and CDR2 YFSETQ. CDR3 length: 16 amino acids. In nucleotides, the CDR3 is TGCGCCAGCAGCGGAAGGAAGGACAGGAGGTTTTGGGGCCAGTACTTC. Protein product: CASSGRKDRRFWGQYF.

A note on this clone: The sample has other DNA sequences that encode this CDR3 too. The chain links TRBV9 to TRBJ2-2; D is unresolved. CDR1 and CDR2 from the germline V gene are SGDLS and YYNGEE. The CDR3 extends over 13 amino acids. The ends were cut back, 0 bases at V and 5 bases at J, with 5 bases in the middle. This chain's CDR3 is CASSVVGTGELFF. The CDR3 nucleotides read TGTGCCAGCAGCGTAGTCGGAACCGGGGAGCTGTTTTTT. The variable domain in full, completed from reference TRBV9 and TRBJ2-2, reads DSGVTQTPKHLITATGQRVTLRCSPRSGDLSVYWYQQSLDQGLQFLIQYYNGEERAKGNILERFSAQQFPDLHSELNLSSLELGDSALYFCASSVVGTGELFFGEGSRLTVL.

CDR3 loop: CASRIADFYGYTF. The CDR3 nucleotides are TGTGCCAGCCGTATCGCGGACTTCTATGGCTACACCTTC. The chain employs TRBV2 and TRBJ1-2; unclear D gene. V lost 8 bases and J lost 4, with 14 bases in between. The V gene's germline CDR1 is SNHLY and CDR2 FYNNEI. The CDR3 sequence is 13 residues long.

This chain joins TRBV15 and TRBJ2-1, with D possibly being TRBD2 (5 bases). Germline V lookup: CDR1 LNHNV, CDR2 YYDKDF (reference sequence). The CDR3 runs to 16 residues. Trimming shortened V by 0 bases and J by 0 bases, and 9 bases separated the two germline ends. CDR3 sequence reads: CATSRDPGISYNEQFF. For the CDR3, the DNA is TGTGCCACCAGCAGAGATCCGGGAATCTCCTACAATGAGCAGTTCTTC.

The rearrangement uses TRBV7-9 and TRBJ2-7; no reliable D call. CDR3 length: 14 amino acids. CDR1 and CDR2 (germline): SEHNR, FQNEAQ (reference sequence). V shed 1 base and J shed 2 bases, with 9 bases lying between them. The CDR3 here is CASSLVSGPYEQYF. Written as DNA, the CDR3 is TGTGCCAGCAGCTTAGTCTCCGGACCCTACGAGCAGTACTTC.

The chain links TRBV7-2 to TRBJ2-2; D might be TRBD1 (5 bases). From germline, CDR1 is SGHTA and CDR2 FQGNSA. The V end lost 2 bases, the J end lost 3 bases, and 10 bases lay between the germline ends. The CDR3 runs 15 residues. The CDR3 DNA is TGTGCCAGCAGCTTAAGGGCAGGGTACACCGGGGAGCTGTTTTTT. It translates to CASSLRAGYTGELFF.

The V and J genes are TRBV19 and TRBJ2-1, with 14 bases identical to TRBD2. In germline, CDR1 is LNHDA, CDR2 SQIVND (reference sequence). The CDR3 length is 15 residues. The J segment lost 6 bases and the V segment lost 9 bases, leaving 7 bases of the junction unmatched. CDR3 bases: TGTGCCAGCCATAGGGGGACTAGCGGGAGCAATGAGCAGTTCTTC. Amino acid sequence: CASHRGTSGSNEQFF.

The chain links TRBV7-3 to TRBJ2-2, with 7 positions matching TRBD1. CDR3 length equals 16 residues. Germline loops: CDR1 SGHTA, CDR2 FQGTGA. J gave up 4 bases and V 4 bases, and 9 bases lay outside the gene matches. This CDR3 reads CASSSPTGMRTGELFF. CDR3 nucleotide sequence: TGTGCCAGCAGCTCCCCGACAGGGATGCGCACCGGGGAGCTGTTTTTT.

This clone turned up a few times. The V gene is TRBV7-2, the J gene TRBJ2-7, with TRBD2 identical over 7 bases. After removal of 3 bases from V and 3 bases from J, the junction contained 5 bases not matched to a gene. The germline V gene has CDR1 SGHTA and CDR2 FQGNSA. This CDR3 comprises 14 residues. CDR3 region: CASSFAGVNYEQYF. The CDR3 DNA sequence: TGTGCCAGCAGCTTCGCGGGAGTAAACTACGAGCAGTACTTC.

This clone was counted only a few times. The rearrangement uses TRBV19 and TRBJ1-5; the match to TRBD1 covers 7 bases. The CDR3 loop spans 14 amino acids. CDR1 is LNHDA and CDR2 is SQIVND in the germline V gene (reference sequence). V gave up 2 bases and J gave up 6 bases; unmatched junction bases: 4. The CDR3 sequence is CASSISTGRQPQHF. The CDR3 DNA reads TGTGCCAGTAGTATATCGACAGGGCGTCAGCCCCAGCATTTT.

This sequence joins TRBV5-4 and TRBJ2-1; no firm D call. Germline V gives CDR1 SGHNT, CDR2 YYREEE (reference sequence). The germline V and J ends were trimmed by 0 bases and 7 bases, with 8 bases remaining between them. The CDR3 extends over 13 amino acids. The CDR3 DNA follows: TGTGCCAGCAGCTTGGACAGCAGGAATGAGCAGTTCTTC. Amino acids: CASSLDSRNEQFF. The whole variable domain, filled in from reference TRBV5-4 and TRBJ2-1, reads ETGVTQSPTHLIKTRGQQVTLRCSSQSGHNTVSWYQQALGQGPQFIFQYYREEENGRGNFPPRFSGLQFPNYSSELNVNALELDDSALYLCASSLDSRNEQFFGPGTRLTVL.

The V gene is TRBV14, the J gene TRBJ2-1; 7 bases agree with TRBD2. The V and J ends lost 0 bases and 3 bases, in that order; junction bases with no gene match: 5. Germline V gene lookup returns CDR1 SGHDN and CDR2 FVKESK. The CDR3 extends over 16 amino acids. The chain's CDR3 is CASSQDLGTIYNEQFF. CDR3 sequence (DNA): TGTGCCAGCAGCCAAGATCTCGGGACTATCTACAATGAGCAGTTCTTC.

Only one count was recorded for this clone. The gene calls are TRBV5-6 and TRBJ1-2; D may be TRBD1 (5 bases). The CDR3 covers 14 residues. Trimming cost V 5 bases and J 2 bases, with 13 bases left between them. The germline CDR1 and CDR2 sequences are SGHDT and YYEEEE. DNA for the CDR3: TGTGCCAGCAGTCCCGGGACGGGAAACTATGGCTACACCTTC. It codes for CASSPGTGNYGYTF.

This chain connects TRBV5-6 to TRBJ2-5; TRBD1 aligns across 10 bases. The CDR3 loop spans 15 amino acids. J lost 5 bases, V lost 2 bases, and 6 bases had no gene match. CDR1 and CDR2 from the germline V gene are SGHDT and YYEEEE. CDR3 sequence: CASSFQTGGWETQYF. The CDR3 DNA is TGTGCCAGCAGCTTTCAGACAGGGGGCTGGGAGACCCAGTACTTC.

The rearrangement joins TRBV6-1 to TRBJ2-7, with 7 positions matching TRBD1. There are 14 residues in the CDR3. After removal of 5 bases from V and 1 base from J, the junction contained 5 bases not matched to a gene. Looked up from germline, CDR1 is MNHNS and CDR2 is SASEGT. The CDR3 nucleotides read TGTGCCAGCAGTCGGACAGGACCTTCCTACGAGCAGTACTTC. This codes for CASSRTGPSYEQYF.

The V and J genes are TRBV10-3 and TRBJ1-5; 9 bases map to TRBD1. Unmatched junction bases numbered 5, after V lost 9 bases and J lost 5 bases. The CDR3 has 13 residues. The germline V gene has CDR1 ENHRY and CDR2 SYGVKD. This chain's CDR3 is CAIHRDRDQPQHF. As DNA, the CDR3 is TGTGCCATTCATCGGGACAGGGATCAGCCCCAGCATTTT.

This chain links TRBV28 with TRBJ2-7; unclear D gene. The V gene's germline CDR1 is MDHEN and CDR2 SYDVKM. The CDR3 loop spans 16 amino acids. V shed 2 bases and J shed 0 bases, with 14 bases lying between them. In DNA form, the CDR3 reads TGTGCCAGCAGTTTACGACGGGTATTGAGCTCCTACGAGCAGTACTTC. This gives the protein CASSLRRVLSSYEQYF.